Detailed here is one T cell receptor beta chain. The antigen is undetermined. The CDR3 is 16 amino acids. Germline V lookup: CDR1 MNHEY, CDR2 SVGAGI. The V and J ends lost 2 bases and 6 bases respectively, with 17 bases between them. Only in-frame clones appear in the TCRdb table, and some are missing; sequencing was by immunoSEQ multiplex PCR. The top ten hold around 15% of the sample, which has 50,000 to 65,000 clones, roughly nine tenths seen once. The data originate from a study of T cell responses to AZD1222 COVID-19 vaccine. Findings of the study overall: Increases in Spike-specific TCR breadth and depth were seen after two AZD1222 doses. Reports say nearly half of spike-specific TCRs go after unmutated variant regions. Repertoires were sampled only after the peak T cell response.

The TCR was taken from an adult who received the AZD1222 COVID-19 vaccine. Sequenced here: peripheral blood, sampled 28 days after the second AZD1222 dose. The chain joins TRBV6-5 to TRBJ1-5; the D gene is possibly TRBD1 (6 bases). DNA of the CDR3: TGTGCCAGCAGTTACCCCTACAGGGTTGGGGGTCAGCCCCAGCATTTT. Translated: CASSYPYRVGGQPQHF.